This T cell receptor (beta chain) was sequenced during a study of blood T cell repertoires in COVID-19. Trimming removed 4 bases from V and 6 bases from J, with 13 bases in between. This CDR3 has 15 residues. Germline values: CDR1 LNHDA, CDR2 SQIVND (reference sequence). Profiled with immunoSEQ multiplex PCR; TCRdb holds only in-frame clones, not every one. The sample holds over 150,000 clones; around four fifths are singletons and the top ten take approximately 6.9%. The chain couples TRBV19 to TRBJ1-6; D possibly corresponds to TRBD1 (5 bases). The source is a human donor with acute or convalescent COVID-19. The donor label of this sample is uncertain. The source material was peripheral blood. The CDR3 DNA sequence: TGTGCCAGTAGTACCGGTGGACAATCTAATTCACCCCTCCACTTT. As protein: CASSTGGQSNSPLHF.